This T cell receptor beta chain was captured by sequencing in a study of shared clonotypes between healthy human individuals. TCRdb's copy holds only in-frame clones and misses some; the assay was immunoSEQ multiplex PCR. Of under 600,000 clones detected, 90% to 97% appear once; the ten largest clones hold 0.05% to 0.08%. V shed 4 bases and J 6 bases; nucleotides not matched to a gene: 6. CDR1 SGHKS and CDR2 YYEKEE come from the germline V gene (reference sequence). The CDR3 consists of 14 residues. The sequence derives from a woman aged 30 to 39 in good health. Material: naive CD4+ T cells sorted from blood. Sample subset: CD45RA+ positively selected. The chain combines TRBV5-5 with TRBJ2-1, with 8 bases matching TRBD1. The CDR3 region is CASSLGQGINEQFF. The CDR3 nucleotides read TGTGCCAGCAGCCTCGGACAGGGTATCAATGAGCAGTTCTTC.